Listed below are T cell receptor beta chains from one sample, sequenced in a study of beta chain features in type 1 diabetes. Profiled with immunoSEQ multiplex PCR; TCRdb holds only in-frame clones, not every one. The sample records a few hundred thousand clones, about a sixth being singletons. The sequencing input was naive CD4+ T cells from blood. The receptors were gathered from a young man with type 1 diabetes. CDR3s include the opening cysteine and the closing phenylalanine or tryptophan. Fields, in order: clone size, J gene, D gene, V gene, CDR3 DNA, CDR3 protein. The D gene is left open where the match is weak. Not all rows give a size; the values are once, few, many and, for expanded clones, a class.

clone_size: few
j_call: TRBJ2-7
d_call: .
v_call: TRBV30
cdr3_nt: TGTGCCTGGGCAGCGGGCCTTCCCTACGAGCAGTACTTC
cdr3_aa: CAWAAGLPYEQYF

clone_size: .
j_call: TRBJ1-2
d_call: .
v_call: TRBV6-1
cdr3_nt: TGTGCCAGCAGTTCCGCGTGGTTTGGCTACACCTTC
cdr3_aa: CASSSAWFGYTF

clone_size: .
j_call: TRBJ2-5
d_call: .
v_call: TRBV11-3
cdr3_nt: TGTGCCAGCTCGAGACGACAGGCCAGCCAAGAGACCCAGTACTTC
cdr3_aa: CASSRRQASQETQYF

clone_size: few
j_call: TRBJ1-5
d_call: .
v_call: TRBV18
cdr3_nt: TGTGCCAGCTCACCACCGGGAGGCAGGGATGGCAATCAGCCCCAGCATTTT
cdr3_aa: CASSPPGGRDGNQPQHF

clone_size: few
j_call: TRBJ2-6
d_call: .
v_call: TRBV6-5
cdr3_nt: TGTGCCAGCAGTTTAAGGGTCGGGGCCAACGTCCTGACTTTC
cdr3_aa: CASSLRVGANVLTF

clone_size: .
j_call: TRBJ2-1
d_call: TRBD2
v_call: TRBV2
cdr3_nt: TGTGCCAGCAGTGAGCAAGGGCTAGCGGATTTCTTC
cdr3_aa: CASSEQGLADFF

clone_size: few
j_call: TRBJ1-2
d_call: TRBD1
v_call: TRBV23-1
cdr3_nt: TGCGCCAGCAGTCCCCGGACAGGTGAAGGAAGAGGCTACACCTTC
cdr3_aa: CASSPRTGEGRGYTF

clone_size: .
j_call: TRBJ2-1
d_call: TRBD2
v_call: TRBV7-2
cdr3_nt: TGTGCCAGCAGCATCCTAGCGGGAGGCGACGTAGTGCAGTTCTTC
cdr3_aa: CASSILAGGDVVQFF

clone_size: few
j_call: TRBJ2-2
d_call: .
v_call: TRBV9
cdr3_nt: TGTGCCAGCAGCGTTAGGACAGCGAACACCGGGGAGCTGTTTTTT
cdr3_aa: CASSVRTANTGELFF

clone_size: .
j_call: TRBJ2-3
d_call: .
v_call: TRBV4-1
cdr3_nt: TGCGCCAGCAGCCGAGCACAGGGAACAGATACGCAGTATTTT
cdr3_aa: CASSRAQGTDTQYF

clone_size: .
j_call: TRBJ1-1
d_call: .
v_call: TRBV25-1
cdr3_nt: TGTGCCAGCAGTGCCCAGGACAGTGGGCACACTGAAGCTTTCTTT
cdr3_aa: CASSAQDSGHTEAFF

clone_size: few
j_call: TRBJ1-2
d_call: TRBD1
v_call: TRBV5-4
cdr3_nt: TGTGCCAGCAGTTCGTGGACAGGGGAGAACTATGGCTACACCTTC
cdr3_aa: CASSSWTGENYGYTF

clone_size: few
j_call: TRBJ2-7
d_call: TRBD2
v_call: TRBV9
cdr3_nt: TGTGCCAGCAGCGCTAGCGGGGGGTCCTACGAGCAGTACTTC
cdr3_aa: CASSASGGSYEQYF

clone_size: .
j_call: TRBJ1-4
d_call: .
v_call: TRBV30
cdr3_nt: TGTGCCTGGAGTCTCTTATCCCTCAGGGGCCGAGATGAAAAACTGTTTTTT
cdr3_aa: CAWSLLSLRGRDEKLFF

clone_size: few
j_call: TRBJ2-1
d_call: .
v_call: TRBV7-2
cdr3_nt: TGTGCCAGCAGCTTAGTCGGGAGTGGCAATGAGCAGTTCTTC
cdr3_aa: CASSLVGSGNEQFF

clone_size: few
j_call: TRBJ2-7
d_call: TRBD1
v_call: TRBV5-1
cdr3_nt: TGCGCCAGCAGTCCCGGGACAGGGGGCGACGAGCAGTACTTC
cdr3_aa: CASSPGTGGDEQYF

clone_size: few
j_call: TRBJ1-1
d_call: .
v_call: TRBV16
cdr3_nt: TGTGCCAGCAGCCAATCAGGAGGCACTGAAGCTTTCTTT
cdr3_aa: CASSQSGGTEAFF

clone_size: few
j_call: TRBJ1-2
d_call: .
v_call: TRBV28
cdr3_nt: TGTGCCAGCAGTTCGTTTAACTATGGCTACACCTTC
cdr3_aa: CASSSFNYGYTF

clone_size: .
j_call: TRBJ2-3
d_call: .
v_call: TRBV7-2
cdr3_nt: TGTGCCAGCAGCCTCCTTAGCACAGATACGCAGTATTTT
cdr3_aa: CASSLLSTDTQYF

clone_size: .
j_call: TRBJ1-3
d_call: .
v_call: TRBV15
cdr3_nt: TGTGCCACCAGCAGAGATTCTCCGTCCAACTCTGGAAACACCATATATTTT
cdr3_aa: CATSRDSPSNSGNTIYF

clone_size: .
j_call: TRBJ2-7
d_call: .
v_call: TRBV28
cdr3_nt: TGTGCCAGCAGTTGGGCGGCGGGACAGTACTTC
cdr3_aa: CASSWAAGQYF

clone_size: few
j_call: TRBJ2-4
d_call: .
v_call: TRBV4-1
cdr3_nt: TGCGCCAGCAGCCAACTAGGGGTAGTGAAAAACATTCAGTACTTC
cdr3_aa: CASSQLGVVKNIQYF

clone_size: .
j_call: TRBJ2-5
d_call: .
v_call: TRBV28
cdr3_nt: TGTGCCAGCATTTTACAGGGCCAAGAGACCCAGTACTTC
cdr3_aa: CASILQGQETQYF

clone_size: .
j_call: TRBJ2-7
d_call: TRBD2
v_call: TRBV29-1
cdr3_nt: TGCAGCGTTGAGGCTAGCGGTGCGAACGAGCAGTACTTC
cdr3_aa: CSVEASGANEQYF

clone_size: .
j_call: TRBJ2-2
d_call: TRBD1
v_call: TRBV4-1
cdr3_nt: TGCGCCAGCAGCCAGTCAGGACAGGGGGCCGGGGAGCTGTTTTTT
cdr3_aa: CASSQSGQGAGELFF

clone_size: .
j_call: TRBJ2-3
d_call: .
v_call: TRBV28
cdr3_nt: TGTGCCAGCAGCTCTGAGGCAGATACGCAGTATTTT
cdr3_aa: CASSSEADTQYF

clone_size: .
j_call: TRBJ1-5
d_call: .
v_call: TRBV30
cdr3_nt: TGTGCCTGGAGTGTACTTGGGCAGCCCCAGCATTTT
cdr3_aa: CAWSVLGQPQHF

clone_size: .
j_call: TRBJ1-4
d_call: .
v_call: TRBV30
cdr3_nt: TGTGCCTGGAGTGTGATGGGCCATAATGAAAAACTGTTTTTT
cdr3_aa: CAWSVMGHNEKLFF

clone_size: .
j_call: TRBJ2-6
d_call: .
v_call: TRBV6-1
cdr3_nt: TGTGCCAGCAGTGAAACCGGAGTATGGTCTGGGGCCAACGTCCTGACTTTC
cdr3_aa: CASSETGVWSGANVLTF

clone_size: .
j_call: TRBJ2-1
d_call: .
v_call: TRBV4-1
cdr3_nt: TGCGCCAGCAGCCCCAAAAGGGCCGGCCAAAATTACAATGAGCAGTTCTTC
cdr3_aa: CASSPKRAGQNYNEQFF

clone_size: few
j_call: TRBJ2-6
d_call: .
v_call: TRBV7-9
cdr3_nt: TGTGCCAGCAGCTTTACAGGATCTGGGGCCAACGTCCTGACTTTC
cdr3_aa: CASSFTGSGANVLTF

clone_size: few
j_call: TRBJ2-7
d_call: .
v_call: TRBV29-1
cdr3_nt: TGCAGCGTTACAGGTTACTACGAGCAGTACTTC
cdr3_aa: CSVTGYYEQYF

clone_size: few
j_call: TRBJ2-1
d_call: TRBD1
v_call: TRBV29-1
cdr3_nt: TGCAGCGTTGAAGATCGACAGGGGAACGCCTACAATGAGCAGTTCTTC
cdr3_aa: CSVEDRQGNAYNEQFF

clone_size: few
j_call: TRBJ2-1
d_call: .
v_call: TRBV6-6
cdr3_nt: TGTGCCAGCAGTTACTCGCGAGACAATGAGCAGTTCTTC
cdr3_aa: CASSYSRDNEQFF

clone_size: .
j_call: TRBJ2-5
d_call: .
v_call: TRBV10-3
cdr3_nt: TGTGCCATCAGTGAGTTTAACAGGGAAGGAAAGACCCAGTACTTC
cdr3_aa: CAISEFNREGKTQYF

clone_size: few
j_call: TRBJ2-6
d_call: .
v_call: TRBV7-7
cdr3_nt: TGTGCTAGCAGCCCAAAGGATCTAGGGGCCAACGTCCTGACTTTC
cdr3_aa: CASSPKDLGANVLTF

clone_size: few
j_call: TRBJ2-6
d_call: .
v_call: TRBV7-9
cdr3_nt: TGTGCCAGCAGCTTAGTTGGTGGGGCCAACGTCCTGACTTTC
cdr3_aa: CASSLVGGANVLTF

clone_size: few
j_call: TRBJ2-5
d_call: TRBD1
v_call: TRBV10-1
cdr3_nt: TGCGCCAGCAGCAATGGACAGGGATCGGGGACCCAGTACTTC
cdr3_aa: CASSNGQGSGTQYF

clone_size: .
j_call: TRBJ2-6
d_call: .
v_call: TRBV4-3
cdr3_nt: TGCGCCAGCAGCCATTCTCCCAGGGGACTCACCTCTGGGGCCAACGTCCTGACTTTC
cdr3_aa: CASSHSPRGLTSGANVLTF